These T cell receptor beta chains were read from a single sample in a study of blood T cells in healthy people across ages. TCRdb itself ran the 5' RACE reads through MiXCR, one entry per CDR3 protein. This table holds 700,000 to 950,000 distinct CDR3 sequences, 55% to 70% found once. The specimen was blood. Every receptor here comes from a man under 40 in good health. Both conserved end residues are part of each CDR3. Each record gives: CDR3 DNA, CDR3 protein, D gene, V gene, J gene, clone size. A D gene is named only where the DNA matches it firmly. Clone size is not always given. Where it is, it says once, few, many or a class for expanded clones.

CDR3 DNA: TGCGCCAGCAGCCTCACTAGCGGGAGGGGGTATGAGCAGTTCTTC
CDR3 protein: CASSLTSGRGYEQFF
D gene: TRBD2
V gene: TRBV4-3
J gene: TRBJ2-1
clone size: once

CDR3 DNA: TGTGCCAGCAGTCTAAAGACCGGGACAAATAACTATGGCTACACCTTC
CDR3 protein: CASSLKTGTNNYGYTF
D gene: NA
V gene: TRBV27
J gene: TRBJ1-2
clone size: few

CDR3 DNA: TGTGCCAGCAGTCTAGCGGGGGGGGCATACAATGAGCAGTTCTTC
CDR3 protein: CASSLAGGAYNEQFF
D gene: TRBD2
V gene: TRBV7-2
J gene: TRBJ2-1
clone size: few

CDR3 DNA: TGTGCCAGCAGTTGGGGGGCCCCCACAGATACGCAGTATTTT
CDR3 protein: CASSWGAPTDTQYF
D gene: NA
V gene: TRBV12-3/TRBV12-4
J gene: TRBJ2-3
clone size: once

CDR3 DNA: TGTGCCAGCAGCTTATTGGGGGGGACAGGCTACGAGCAGTACTTC
CDR3 protein: CASSLLGGTGYEQYF
D gene: NA
V gene: TRBV7-2
J gene: TRBJ2-7
clone size: few

CDR3 DNA: TGTGCCAGCAGCCCTGTAGGGGGGCAATTGGGTGAGCAGTTCTTC
CDR3 protein: CASSPVGGQLGEQFF
D gene: NA
V gene: TRBV3-1
J gene: TRBJ2-1
clone size: NA

CDR3 DNA: TGCGCCAGCAGCCAAGTATATCGGAGAGCCTCCTACAATGAGCAGTACTTC
CDR3 protein: CASSQVYRRASYNEQYF
D gene: NA
V gene: TRBV4-3
J gene: TRBJ2-7
clone size: NA

CDR3 DNA: TGCAGTGGAAATACCGCGGGACTAGCGAGAGCCTACGAGCAGTACTTC
CDR3 protein: CSGNTAGLARAYEQYF
D gene: TRBD2
V gene: TRBV20-1
J gene: TRBJ2-7
clone size: NA

CDR3 DNA: TGTGCCAGCAGCCCGGCGACAGGTCTCAACTATGGCTACACCTTC
CDR3 protein: CASSPATGLNYGYTF
D gene: NA
V gene: TRBV5-5
J gene: TRBJ1-2
clone size: NA

CDR3 DNA: TGTGCCAGTGCTAGAGGGACGGCATCGTTTGCCCAGTACTTC
CDR3 protein: CASARGTASFAQYF
D gene: NA
V gene: TRBV11-2
J gene: TRBJ2-5
clone size: NA

CDR3 DNA: TGTGCCAGCAGCTTAGCTCCCCAGGACCCCCCTCAGGAGCAGTACTTC
CDR3 protein: CASSLAPQDPPQEQYF
D gene: NA
V gene: TRBV7-2
J gene: TRBJ2-5
clone size: few

CDR3 DNA: TGTGCCGGCAGCTTACGTGGGGGGTTACCAGAGACCCAGTACTTC
CDR3 protein: CAGSLRGGLPETQYF
D gene: NA
V gene: TRBV7-2
J gene: TRBJ2-5
clone size: NA

CDR3 DNA: TGTGCCTGGACAGGGAGCGGCTACGAGCAGTACTTC
CDR3 protein: CAWTGSGYEQYF
D gene: NA
V gene: TRBV30
J gene: TRBJ2-7
clone size: NA

CDR3 DNA: TGCAGCGTTGTAGGCGTAGGGGGCAATGAGCAGTTCTTC
CDR3 protein: CSVVGVGGNEQFF
D gene: NA
V gene: TRBV29-1
J gene: TRBJ2-1
clone size: NA

CDR3 DNA: TGTGCCAGCAGCACTCAGAACAGCATCTATGGCTACACCTTC
CDR3 protein: CASSTQNSIYGYTF
D gene: NA
V gene: TRBV6-2/TRBV6-3
J gene: TRBJ1-2
clone size: NA

CDR3 DNA: TGTGCCATCCAACGGAGGGCCGACAATGAGCAGTTCTTC
CDR3 protein: CAIQRRADNEQFF
D gene: NA
V gene: TRBV10-3
J gene: TRBJ2-1
clone size: NA

CDR3 DNA: TGTGCCAGCAGCCCAGCTAGCGGGAGGACCAAGGCTAGCACAGATACGCAGTATTTT
CDR3 protein: CASSPASGRTKASTDTQYF
D gene: TRBD2
V gene: TRBV7-9
J gene: TRBJ2-3
clone size: few

CDR3 DNA: TGTGCCACCGAGACACCGGGCCACAGGGAGCAGTACTTC
CDR3 protein: CATETPGHREQYF
D gene: NA
V gene: TRBV27
J gene: TRBJ2-5
clone size: NA

CDR3 DNA: TGTGCCAGCAGTCTACTCGGGGGCGGCGAGCAGTACTTC
CDR3 protein: CASSLLGGGEQYF
D gene: NA
V gene: TRBV6-5
J gene: TRBJ2-7
clone size: few

CDR3 DNA: TGTGCCAGTCCCTCTTTAGGAGCGGGGTCCCACAATGAGCAGTTCTTC
CDR3 protein: CASPSLGAGSHNEQFF
D gene: TRBD2
V gene: TRBV6-2/TRBV6-3
J gene: TRBJ2-1
clone size: NA

CDR3 DNA: TGTGCCAGCAGCACGAAAGAGACCCAGTACTTC
CDR3 protein: CASSTKETQYF
D gene: NA
V gene: TRBV7-2
J gene: TRBJ2-5
clone size: NA

CDR3 DNA: TGTGCCAGCAGCCCCGGCCCGGGACAGGGTCTTAACTATGGCTACACCTTC
CDR3 protein: CASSPGPGQGLNYGYTF
D gene: TRBD1
V gene: TRBV9
J gene: TRBJ1-2
clone size: NA

CDR3 DNA: TGTGCCACCAGCAGAGCAGGTAGCTCCTACGAGCAGTACTTC
CDR3 protein: CATSRAGSSYEQYF
D gene: NA
V gene: TRBV15
J gene: TRBJ2-7
clone size: few

CDR3 DNA: TGCAGTGCTAGCACCAGCGGGTGGGAGACCCAGTACTTC
CDR3 protein: CSASTSGWETQYF
D gene: NA
V gene: TRBV20-1
J gene: TRBJ2-5
clone size: NA

CDR3 DNA: TGCAGCGCTCCGGACCCTATAACTTACGAGCAGTACTTC
CDR3 protein: CSAPDPITYEQYF
D gene: NA
V gene: TRBV29-1
J gene: TRBJ2-7
clone size: NA

CDR3 DNA: TGTGCCAGCAGCTTATTCTTGCGGGCCCAACACATACCGGGAGGGGCCAACGTCCTGACTTTC
CDR3 protein: CASSLFLRAQHIPGGANVLTF
D gene: NA
V gene: TRBV11-2
J gene: TRBJ2-6
clone size: NA

CDR3 DNA: TGCAGTGCGCCCCAGCAGGGGGAGGCCCAGTACTTC
CDR3 protein: CSAPQQGEAQYF
D gene: NA
V gene: TRBV20-1
J gene: TRBJ2-5
clone size: NA

CDR3 DNA: TGTGCCAGCAGCGGACGACTAGCTCCCCAAAACAATGAGCAGTTCTTC
CDR3 protein: CASSGRLAPQNNEQFF
D gene: TRBD2
V gene: TRBV11-2
J gene: TRBJ2-1
clone size: NA

CDR3 DNA: TGCAGTGCCAAAAGACAGGTACCGCACACAGATACGCAGTATTTT
CDR3 protein: CSAKRQVPHTDTQYF
D gene: NA
V gene: TRBV20-1
J gene: TRBJ2-3
clone size: few

CDR3 DNA: TGTGCCAGCACCCAAACGGGGGGGATCACTGAAGCTTTCTTT
CDR3 protein: CASTQTGGITEAFF
D gene: NA
V gene: TRBV12-3/TRBV12-4
J gene: TRBJ1-1
clone size: NA

CDR3 DNA: TGTGCCAGCAGTTGGCGTGGGAGCGGACACGGGCGTGCTACGCAGTATTTT
CDR3 protein: CASSWRGSGHGRATQYF
D gene: NA
V gene: TRBV6-2/TRBV6-3
J gene: TRBJ2-3
clone size: NA

CDR3 DNA: TGTGCCAGCAGTTTCCCGGGAGGTTCCGGCAATGAGCAGTTCTTC
CDR3 protein: CASSFPGGSGNEQFF
D gene: TRBD2
V gene: TRBV5-6
J gene: TRBJ2-1
clone size: once

CDR3 DNA: TGTGCCATCAGTGATCTTCGGCAGGTGGGACGCGAGCAGTACTTC
CDR3 protein: CAISDLRQVGREQYF
D gene: NA
V gene: TRBV10-3
J gene: TRBJ2-7
clone size: once

CDR3 DNA: TGCGCCAGCAGCCAAGACTACAACAATGAGCAGTTCTTC
CDR3 protein: CASSQDYNNEQFF
D gene: NA
V gene: TRBV4-3
J gene: TRBJ2-1
clone size: few

CDR3 DNA: TGTGCCACCAAACGCGGGACGCCCTATGGCTACACCTTC
CDR3 protein: CATKRGTPYGYTF
D gene: NA
V gene: TRBV28
J gene: TRBJ1-2
clone size: NA

CDR3 DNA: TGCAGTGCTAGGGTCGGTCCAGGAGCTCTAGCCAAAAACATTCAGTACTTC
CDR3 protein: CSARVGPGALAKNIQYF
D gene: NA
V gene: TRBV20-1
J gene: TRBJ2-4
clone size: few

CDR3 DNA: TGCAGCGTCCCTTGGGGGGGACAGGGGCGTAATGAAGCTTTCTTT
CDR3 protein: CSVPWGGQGRNEAFF
D gene: TRBD1
V gene: TRBV29-1
J gene: TRBJ1-1
clone size: NA

CDR3 DNA: TGTGCCAGCAGCTTTGTGGGGGAAGATACGCAGTATTTT
CDR3 protein: CASSFVGEDTQYF
D gene: NA
V gene: TRBV7-2
J gene: TRBJ2-3
clone size: once

CDR3 DNA: TGCAGTGCTCCCTCAAACAGCTGGGGTGTCCGGGAGCTGTTTTTT
CDR3 protein: CSAPSNSWGVRELFF
D gene: NA
V gene: TRBV20-1
J gene: TRBJ2-2
clone size: once

CDR3 DNA: TGTGCCAGCTGCGTAATGGGACAAGAGACCCAGTACTTC
CDR3 protein: CASCVMGQETQYF
D gene: NA
V gene: TRBV2
J gene: TRBJ2-5
clone size: few

CDR3 DNA: TGCGCCAGCAGCTCATCCGGGACGGGAAACTCTGGGGCCAACGTCCTGACTTTC
CDR3 protein: CASSSSGTGNSGANVLTF
D gene: NA
V gene: TRBV5-1
J gene: TRBJ2-6
clone size: NA

CDR3 DNA: TGTGCCAGCCTTACCGGGCTTTCCACCTACGAGCAGTACTTC
CDR3 protein: CASLTGLSTYEQYF
D gene: NA
V gene: TRBV6-1
J gene: TRBJ2-7
clone size: few

CDR3 DNA: TGTGCCAGTAGGGGCGAAGCGGGAGTGTTGGAGACCCAGTACTTC
CDR3 protein: CASRGEAGVLETQYF
D gene: TRBD2
V gene: TRBV19
J gene: TRBJ2-5
clone size: NA

CDR3 DNA: TGTGCCAGCTGTGAGGACAGGGTCGGAGAGACCCAGTACTTC
CDR3 protein: CASCEDRVGETQYF
D gene: TRBD1
V gene: TRBV13
J gene: TRBJ2-5
clone size: NA

CDR3 DNA: TGCAGTGCCCTAGCGGGCACTAGCTCCTACAATGAGCAGTTCTTC
CDR3 protein: CSALAGTSSYNEQFF
D gene: TRBD2
V gene: TRBV20-1
J gene: TRBJ2-1
clone size: few